The 22 T cell receptor beta chains below come from one sample, sequenced in a study of fetal regulatory T cell absence and autoimmunity. Some clones are missing from TCRdb's copy, which holds only in-frame ones; the method was immunoSEQ multiplex PCR. The table shows approximately 49,000 clones, with around 85% occurring only once. The sequenced sample was cord blood. Receptors were obtained from a newborn boy with IPEX syndrome.

The V call is TRBV23-1, the J call TRBJ2-1; D assignment may be TRBD1 or TRBD2 (5 bases each). TRBV23-1 is filed as an ORF, its function uncertain. Deletions cut 8 bases from V and 0 bases from J, with 20 bases between. CDR3 length: 17 residues. CDR3 sequence: CASAEPSRGSSYNEQFF. The DNA of the CDR3 is TGCGCCAGCGCGGAGCCCTCGAGGGGCAGCTCCTACAATGAGCAGTTCTTC.

The chain employs TRBV2 and TRBJ1-3, with D tentatively TRBD1 (6 bases). V lost 2 bases, J lost 4 bases, and 12 bases lay in between. The length of the CDR3 is 15 residues. Germline V gene sequence: CDR1 SNHLY, CDR2 FYNNEI. The CDR3 spells CASSEIPGAGNTIYF. CDR3 nucleotides: TGTGCCAGCAGTGAAATCCCAGGGGCCGGAAACACCATATATTTT.

The V call is TRBV30, the J call TRBJ2-7; D possibly corresponds to TRBD1 (6 bases). The length of the CDR3 is 11 residues. Looked up from germline, CDR1 is GTSNPN and CDR2 is SVGIG (reference sequence). The V gene lost 2 bases and the J gene lost 7 bases, with 9 bases spanning the gap. The chain's CDR3 is CAWSRGWEQYF. CDR3 DNA sequence: TGTGCCTGGAGTAGGGGGTGGGAGCAGTACTTC. Complete variable domain (other parts from reference TRBV30 and TRBJ2-7): SQTIHQWPATLVQPVGSPLSLECTVEGTSNPNLYWYRQAAGRGLQLLFYSVGIGQISSEVPQNLSASRPQDRQFILSSKKLLLSDSGFYLCAWSRGWEQYFGPGTRLTVT.

DNA of the CDR3: TGTGCCAGCAGCCCAGGAACTAGCGGGCTTCCCTACGAGCAGTACTTC. Translated: CASSPGTSGLPYEQYF. The V call is TRBV7-2, the J call TRBJ2-7; TRBD2 aligns across 9 bases. The CDR3 is made up of 16 amino acids. From germline, CDR1 is SGHTA and CDR2 FQGNSA. The V and J ends lost 5 bases and 2 bases, in that order; junction bases with no gene match: 10.

This clone was counted a few times. This chain joins TRBV7-2 and TRBJ2-7; 14 bases line up with TRBD2. V shed 3 bases and J 4 bases; nucleotides not matched to a gene: 8. The CDR3 covers 17 residues. Germline V lookup: CDR1 SGHTA, CDR2 FQGNSA. CDR3 region: CASSLGTSGGPPYEQYF. DNA for the CDR3: TGTGCCAGCAGCTTGGGGACTAGCGGGGGACCACCATACGAGCAGTACTTC.

The sample holds one count of this clone. This chain links TRBV7-2 with TRBJ2-2, with 8 bases matching TRBD1. The CDR3 is made up of 14 amino acids. V shed 5 bases, J shed 8 bases, and the junction held 7 bases outside the gene matches. From germline, CDR1 is SGHTA and CDR2 FQGNSA. In nucleotides, the CDR3 is TGTGCCAGCAGCGTCGACAGGGGAGGAGGGGAGCTGTTTTTT. Translated, it gives CASSVDRGGGELFF.

J is TRBJ1-1 and V is TRBV29-1; D possibly corresponds to TRBD1 (5 bases). Germline V CDR1 and CDR2: SQVTM, ANQGSEA. Trimming took off 4 bases at V and 1 base at J, with 13 bases between the two ends. There are 14 residues in the CDR3. CDR3 sequence: CSVGKGWRNTEAFF. The CDR3 DNA is TGCAGCGTTGGTAAGGGGTGGAGGAACACTGAAGCTTTCTTT.

The CDR3 sequence: CASSQDFGTGDGYTF. The CDR3 DNA is TGCGCCAGCAGCCAAGATTTTGGGACAGGGGATGGCTACACCTTC. This chain connects TRBV4-1 to TRBJ1-2, with 10 positions matching TRBD1. CDR1 and CDR2 from the germline V gene are MGHRA and YSYEKL. CDR3 length: 15 residues. J was trimmed by 6 bases and V by 0 bases; bases with no gene match: 4.

This chain connects TRBV27 to TRBJ2-7, with a weak D call TRBD1 (5 bases). Trimming shortened V by 5 bases and J by 2 bases, and 7 bases separated the two germline ends. CDR3 length: 12 amino acids. Germline CDR1 and CDR2: MNHEY and SMNVEV (reference sequence). The CDR3, as DNA: TGTGCCAGCAGTCAGGGAACCTACGAGCAGTACTTC. This gives the protein CASSQGTYEQYF.

The chain joins TRBV6-1 to TRBJ1-1; D might be TRBD1 (5 bases). Trimming left V 6 bases short and J 4 bases short, with 6 bases between. From germline, CDR1 is MNHNS and CDR2 SASEGT. The CDR3 runs to 11 residues. The CDR3 loop reads CASRRGTEAFF. DNA for the CDR3: TGTGCCAGCAGGAGGGGCACTGAAGCTTTCTTT.

The V and J genes are TRBV4-2 and TRBJ1-1; D gene uncertain. The CDR3 covers 12 residues. Trimming cost V 0 bases and J 2 bases, with 1 base left between them. CDR1 and CDR2 (germline): LGHNA, YNFKEQ. In DNA, the CDR3 is TGTGCCAGCAGCCAAGACAACACTGAAGCTTTCTTT. The encoded protein is CASSQDNTEAFF.

The chain employs TRBV30 and TRBJ2-7; 8 positions agree with TRBD1. Germline CDR1 is GTSNPN and CDR2 is SVGIG (reference sequence). The ends lost 3 bases at V and 3 bases at J; junction bases unmatched: 7. The CDR3 extends over 14 amino acids. The CDR3 region is CAWSARTGYYEQYF. The CDR3 nucleotides are TGTGCCTGGAGCGCCCGGACAGGGTACTACGAGCAGTACTTC.

V gene TRBV11-2 combines with J gene TRBJ2-2; no clear D. V was clipped by 1 base and J by 0 bases, with 15 bases between them. The germline V gene encodes CDR1 SGHAT and CDR2 FQNNGV. This CDR3 has 18 amino acids. CDR3 protein: CASSLVRTVHANTGELFF. The CDR3 region has the DNA TGTGCCAGCAGCTTAGTTCGAACAGTGCACGCGAACACCGGGGAGCTGTTTTTT.

The chain links TRBV27 to TRBJ2-1, with 8 bases that match TRBD2. The V segment lost 0 bases and the J segment 3 bases; nucleotides outside the gene matches: 4. This CDR3 has 16 residues. Looked up from germline, CDR1 is MNHEY and CDR2 is SMNVEV (reference sequence). The CDR3, as DNA: TGTGCCAGCAGTTTATCAAGCGGGGGACTCTACAATGAGCAGTTCTTC. This translates into CASSLSSGGLYNEQFF.

The chain combines TRBV27 with TRBJ2-1; 9 nucleotides agree with TRBD2. Germline-derived CDR1 and CDR2 are MNHEY and SMNVEV (reference sequence). The CDR3 runs 14 residues. Trimming took 7 bases from V and 1 from J; bases not matched to a gene: 2. CDR3 amino acids: CASMGLASYNEQFF. DNA for the CDR3: TGTGCCAGCATGGGACTAGCTTCCTACAATGAGCAGTTCTTC.

CDR3 DNA sequence: TGTGCCAGCAGCCCCGGCGTACGGGGGATGAGCTCCTATAATTCACCCCTCCACTTT. This encodes CASSPGVRGMSSYNSPLHF. J is TRBJ1-6 and V is TRBV7-2; possibly TRBD1 for D (5 bases). V was shortened by 5 bases and J by 0 bases, with 20 bases between the two germline ends. Per germline, CDR1 SGHTA and CDR2 FQGNSA. The CDR3 has 19 residues.

The chain recombines TRBV5-6 with TRBJ2-2, with 10 bases fitting TRBD1. V was clipped by 5 bases and J by 8 bases; unmatched bases: 9. The length of the CDR3 is 15 residues. Looked up from germline, CDR1 is SGHDT and CDR2 is YYEEEE. The DNA for the CDR3 is TGTGCCAGCAGTCAGGGGACAGGGGAATCGGGGGAGCTGTTTTTT. It yields the protein CASSQGTGESGELFF.

The chain carries TRBV5-5 and TRBJ2-1; 8 bases match TRBD2. CDR1 is SGHKS, CDR2 YYEKEE, per germline (reference sequence). V dropped 0 bases and J dropped 5; count of bases not matched to a gene: 4. The CDR3 covers 15 residues. The CDR3, as DNA: TGTGCCAGCAGCTTGGGGCTAGCGGGTAACAATGAGCAGTTCTTC. Its protein product is CASSLGLAGNNEQFF.

The DNA for the CDR3 is TGTGCCAGCAGCGGGGTAGGGTACGATGAGCAGTTCTTC. This sequence encodes CASSGVGYDEQFF. This chain connects TRBV5-4 to TRBJ2-1, with unresolved D. CDR3 length: 13 amino acids. The germline V gene has CDR1 SGHNT and CDR2 YYREEE (reference sequence). The V gene lost 4 bases and the J gene lost 8 bases, with 13 bases spanning the gap. Filled out from reference TRBV5-4 and TRBJ2-1, the complete variable domain reads ETGVTQSPTHLIKTRGQQVTLRCSSQSGHNTVSWYQQALGQGPQFIFQYYREEENGRGNFPPRFSGLQFPNYSSELNVNALELDDSALYLCASSGVGYDEQFFGPGTRLTVL.

This sequence joins TRBV5-1 and TRBJ1-1, with D uncertain. There are 14 residues in the CDR3. The germline gives CDR1 SGHRS, CDR2 YFSETQ. Trimming cost V 3 bases and J 3 bases, with 12 bases left between them. Here the CDR3 reads CASSSSGGDTEAFF. CDR3 DNA: TGCGCCAGCAGCTCGTCTGGCGGGGACACTGAAGCTTTCTTT.

This clone appeared a few times. The J gene is TRBJ2-5, the V gene TRBV4-2; 11 bases are shared with TRBD2. CDR3 length equals 15 residues. V gave up 1 base and J gave up 4 bases; unmatched junction bases: 2. The germline V gene has CDR1 LGHNA and CDR2 YNFKEQ. CDR3 in DNA: TGTGCCAGCAGCCAAGGGCTAGCGGGAGGAGAGACCCAGTACTTC. Its protein is CASSQGLAGGETQYF.

The chain employs TRBV6-1 and TRBJ1-4; possibly TRBD1 for D (5 bases). Germline V gene lookup returns CDR1 MNHNS and CDR2 SASEGT. CDR3 length equals 15 residues. V was cut by 0 bases and J by 6 bases, with 11 bases left in between. This CDR3 is CASSEAGGEYEKLFF. The CDR3 DNA reads TGTGCCAGCAGTGAAGCGGGGGGGGAGTATGAAAAACTGTTTTTT.